This record concerns one T cell receptor (beta chain) sequence. Its specificity is not known. Clones were sequenced by immunoSEQ multiplex PCR, and TCRdb holds only the in-frame ones, with some missing. Of approximately 1,000,000 clones listed, about 84% were seen once; the top ten hold approximately 0.56%. Germline CDR1 is MDHEN and CDR2 is SYDVKM. The V end lost 7 bases, the J end lost 0 bases, and 16 bases lay between the germline ends. The CDR3 is made up of 16 amino acids. These data belong to a study of shared clonotypes between healthy human individuals. Study-wide background: Used for every donor were three CD4 naive, three CD4 memory, two CD8 naive and one CD8 memory plate.

Findings and caveats of the study: Researchers found naive subsets generally carried larger estimated richness than memory subsets.

Sequenced input: memory CD4+ T cells from PBMCs. Noted subset: CD45RA-negative fraction. The receptor was derived from a man aged 18 to 29 in good health. Some clones in this sample may be carry-over from other donors' samples. The chain employs TRBV28 and TRBJ1-3; D may be TRBD1 (6 bases). CDR3 nucleotides: TGTGCCAGCACCCCCTGGACAGACTTCTCTGGAAACACCATATATTTT. The encoded protein is CASTPWTDFSGNTIYF.